This entry concerns a single T cell receptor (beta chain). Its antigen is unidentified. This entry comes from a study of T cell responses to AZD1222 COVID-19 vaccine. V gave up 0 bases and J gave up 4 bases; unmatched junction bases: 4. This CDR3 has 16 residues. Germline V gives CDR1 SGHAT, CDR2 FQDESV (reference sequence). Assay: immunoSEQ multiplex PCR; the TCRdb copy retains only in-frame clones and omits some. This sample carries tens of thousands of clones, about 91% of them seen once, and the ten largest clones take 25% to 30%. Regarding the study as a whole: The study found Spike-specific TCR breadth and depth rose after two AZD1222 doses. Just six AZD1222 recipients tested seropositive at baseline.

Source: peripheral blood, taken 28 days after the second AZD1222 dose. The J gene is TRBJ2-3, the V gene TRBV11-1; 10 bases are a match to TRBD2. The origin of this receptor is an adult who received the AZD1222 COVID-19 vaccine. DNA of the CDR3: TGTGCCAGCAGCTTAGCAGCGGGAGGGTTCGCAGATACGCAGTATTTT. Translating gives CASSLAAGGFADTQYF.